This T cell receptor beta chain stems from a study of T cell clusters in autoimmune cytopenias. TRB was amplified from 250 ng of peripheral blood genomic DNA per sample. Germline CDR1 and CDR2: MRHNA and SNTAGT. The CDR3 sequence is 16 residues long. TRB rearrangements were amplified by touch-down multiplex PCR with mixed TRB-A/B primers. No DNA is given; TCRdb re-called the multiplex PCR reads and lists each CDR3 protein once. Recorded for this sample: some 6,200 distinct CDR3 sequences. This sample also appeared in a second study, on T cell repertoires in aging, cancer and after chemotherapy.

The source material was peripheral blood. J is TRBJ2-6 and V is TRBV6-4. The source is a human donor in good health. CDR3 region: CASSDSDNSGANVLTF.